The entry that follows covers one TCR beta chain sequence. The antigen it binds to is not known. No much larger clone is present one base from it, and per-base qualities are unavailable. The sample belongs to a study of blood T cell repertoires in COVID-19 (dated by TCRdb to the early 2020s). About the full investigation: Samples from collaborators originated in the United States, Italy and Spain and spanned both the acute and convalescent phases of COVID-19. The material from the prospective study consisted of cDNA or gDNA derived from T cells, B-cell-depleted T cells, or PBMCs. Deeply sampled blood TCRbeta repertoires from subjects exposed to, actively infected with, or recovered from COVID-19 were included in the dataset. The repertoires were released in a freely available public database intended as a resource for research on the immune response to SARS-CoV-2. Samples were obtained from the ongoing ImmuneRACE study (first 160 participants) and from 1,200 or so subjects provided by 6 global collaborators. The sample metadata nearly always contained a de-identified subject ID, COVID-19 status, age in years and sex. Where available, HLA class I and class II types were obtained from metadata supplied by the sample provider rather than from assay-based typing. General study outcomes and caveats: The quantity of clinical and demographic metadata differed by source and by participant and was supplied without curation.

Spanning cysteine to phenylalanine, the CDR3 consists of 15 amino acids. Only the CDR3 DNA is retained, 45 bases long and in frame from the first base. Taken from the germline V gene, the CDR1 and CDR2 loops are LGHNA and YNFKEQ. V and J lose 4 bases and 1 base, and a span of 10 bases separates them. Collaborating institutions collected whole blood in K2EDTA tubes following their own protocols. For TCRbeta analysis, collaborators shipped samples as frozen whole blood, isolated PBMCs, or DNA extracted from either of those sample types. The immunoSEQ Assay, a bias-controlled multiplex PCR, was used to amplify TCRbeta CDR3 regions from genomic DNA. The authors' pipeline ran thus. The number of nucleated cells in each sample was estimated from the amplification of reference gene primers within the assay. To quantify the absolute abundance of each unique TCRbeta CDR3 rearrangement, sequence reads were collapsed and filtered. For each sample, productive Simpson clonality was calculated by taking the square root of Simpson's diversity index across productive rearrangements. Not all clones reach the TCRdb copy of this immuneACCESS table, which keeps in-frame sequences only. Checked studies attribute under half of the gap to unresolved V genes and leave the rest unexplained. V and J calls plus clone size are reproduced from that table; the DNA served to infer D and trimming. The sample yields 100,000 to 120,000 clones; roughly four fifths were counted once. The ten largest account for more than 15% of the sample.

The source is a woman between 55 and 75 years old with acute or convalescent COVID-19. The chain links TRBV4-2 with TRBJ2-2; possibly the D gene is TRBD2, per 6 matching bases. The sequenced sample was peripheral blood. DNA sequence: TGTGCCAGCAGCCTTGATAGCGGGAACACCGGGGAGCTGTTTTTT. Translated, it reads CASSLDSGNTGELFF.